The 22 T cell receptor beta chains given below trace back to one sample, sequenced in a study of technical replicates of blood from a few donors. The assay was immunoSEQ multiplex PCR, and TCRdb's table has in-frame clones only and misses some. The data show tens of thousands of clones, with less than 95% seen just once and around 0.25% held by the top ten. What was sequenced was T cells isolated from PBMCs. These TCRs come from a human donor in good health.

V gene TRBV19 combines with J gene TRBJ1-6, with D possibly matching TRBD1 (5 bases). V gave up 6 bases and J gave up 16 bases, with 13 bases separating them. Germline V gene lookup returns CDR1 LNHDA and CDR2 SQIVND (reference sequence). The CDR3 is 11 residues long. The CDR3 loop reads CASRVGGNLHF. The DNA for the CDR3 is TGTGCCAGTAGGGTCGGGGGAAATCTCCACTTT.

This chain joins TRBV29-1 and TRBJ1-1; tentative D call: TRBD1 (6 bases). The V and J ends lost 3 bases and 0 bases respectively, with 14 bases between them. The CDR3 covers 15 residues. Looked up from germline, CDR1 is SQVTM and CDR2 is ANQGSEA. The CDR3 region is CSVEDSARLNTEAFF. CDR3 DNA: TGCAGCGTTGAGGACAGTGCTAGATTGAACACTGAAGCTTTCTTT.

This clone was seen only a few times. V is TRBV7-9 and J is TRBJ2-1; 9 positions agree with TRBD1. With V trimmed by 3 bases and J by 4 bases, 7 bases remained unmatched. The length of the CDR3 is 16 residues. CDR1 and CDR2 (germline): SEHNR, FQNEAQ (reference sequence). As DNA, the CDR3 is TGTGCCAGCAGCTTGCGAAACAGGGGGCTATACAATGAGCAGTTCTTC. Protein product: CASSLRNRGLYNEQFF.

Details on this clone: At one end the junction does not follow the germline gene, possibly because of a read error. The chain has TRBV7-7 and TRBJ2-2, with D tentatively TRBD1 or TRBD2 (5 bases each). This CDR3 has 13 residues. Germline V gene sequence: CDR1 SSHAT, CDR2 FNYEAQ (reference sequence). CDR3 residues: CASSLQEAGELFF. The CDR3 region has the DNA TGTGCTAGCAGCTTACAGGAGGCCGGGGAGCTGTTTTTT.

The chain is built from TRBV19 and TRBJ1-2; D not resolved. Deletions cut 3 bases from V and 5 bases from J, with 13 bases between. The germline V gene has CDR1 LNHDA and CDR2 SQIVND (reference sequence). The CDR3 totals 14 residues. The DNA for the CDR3 is TGTGCCAGTAGTATCGATTCGACGGGGTATGGCTACACCTTC. Translating gives CASSIDSTGYGYTF.

V and J are TRBV27 and TRBJ2-3; 9 positions agree with TRBD1. There are 14 residues in the CDR3. The junction had 2 bases not matched to a gene; V was cut back by 6 bases and J by 1 base. CDR1 and CDR2 (germline): MNHEY, SMNVEV (reference sequence). CDR3 bases: TGTGCCAGCAGAAGGACAGGGGGCACAGATACGCAGTATTTT. Amino acids: CASRRTGGTDTQYF.

The chain recombines TRBV7-8 with TRBJ2-7, with 13 bases matching TRBD2. CDR1 is SGHVS and CDR2 is FQNEAQ in the germline V gene. This CDR3 is built from 14 residues. V lost 4 bases and J lost 5; bases outside the gene matches: 2. Here the CDR3 reads CASSSTSGRNEQYF. The CDR3 nucleotides are TGTGCCAGCAGCTCGACTAGCGGGAGGAACGAGCAGTACTTC.

The chain uses TRBV10-1 and TRBJ2-7; tentatively, D is TRBD2 (7 bases). Germline V gene data show CDR1 as WNHNN and CDR2 as SYGVQD (reference sequence). The V end lost 2 bases, the J end lost 7 bases, and 21 bases lay between the germline ends. The CDR3 sequence is 16 residues long. CDR3 DNA sequence: TGCGCCAGCAGTGAGGGACTAAGGCGGGGGCGTTCAGAGCAGTACTTC. Translating gives CASSEGLRRGRSEQYF.

The chain has TRBV9 and TRBJ2-3, with D tentatively TRBD1 (8 bases). The ends were cut back, 2 bases at V and 6 bases at J, with 16 bases in the middle. CDR1 is SGDLS, CDR2 YYNGEE, per germline. This CDR3 comprises 15 residues. The CDR3 region has the DNA TGTGCCAGCAGCGTTGGCGTACAGGGGGGGGATACGCAGTATTTT. Its translation: CASSVGVQGGDTQYF.

The chain is built from TRBV5-1 and TRBJ1-3, with unresolved D. CDR1 is SGHRS, CDR2 YFSETQ, per germline. The CDR3 loop spans 15 amino acids. Trimming took off 0 bases at V and 0 bases at J, with 7 bases between the two ends. The CDR3 sequence is CASSLDGSSGNTIYF. The CDR3 DNA is TGCGCCAGCAGCTTGGACGGGAGCTCTGGAAACACCATATATTTT. Using reference TRBV5-1 and TRBJ1-3 for the parts outside the CDR3, the full variable domain is KAGVTQTPRYLIKTRGQQVTLSCSPISGHRSVSWYQQTPGQGLQFLFEYFSETQRNKGNFPGRFSGRQFSNSRSEMNVSTLELGDSALYLCASSLDGSSGNTIYFGEGSWLTVV.

This chain uses TRBV28 with TRBJ2-7; 12 bases fit TRBD1. Trimming took 6 bases from V and 7 from J; bases not matched to a gene: 16. From germline, CDR1 is MDHEN and CDR2 SYDVKM. This CDR3 is built from 17 residues. This chain's CDR3 is CASSGLLPGQGAREQYF. Here the CDR3 DNA reads TGTGCCAGCAGCGGATTATTACCGGGACAGGGGGCGCGGGAGCAGTACTTC.

The genes are TRBV4-1 and TRBJ2-1, with 11 bases that match TRBD2. This CDR3 is 19 amino acids long. J was trimmed by 7 bases and V by 4 bases; bases with no gene match: 18. CDR1 MGHRA and CDR2 YSYEKL come from the germline V gene. CDR3 DNA: TGCGCCAGCAGCCCGCCCGGGGCGCGTCCGGGACTAGCGGATAATGAGCAGTTCTTC. Translating it yields CASSPPGARPGLADNEQFF.

V gene TRBV30 combines with J gene TRBJ2-5; 9 bases fit TRBD2. J lost 5 bases, V lost 1 base, and 2 bases had no gene match. The CDR3 extends over 13 amino acids. The germline gives CDR1 GTSNPN, CDR2 SVGIG (reference sequence). The CDR3 coding sequence is TGTGCCTGGAGTGGACTAGCGGTGGAGACCCAGTACTTC. It is translated as CAWSGLAVETQYF.

This chain connects TRBV19 to TRBJ1-2; 9 bases fit TRBD1. CDR1 is LNHDA and CDR2 is SQIVND in the germline V gene (reference sequence). Trimming took 5 bases from V and 4 from J; bases not matched to a gene: 2. This CDR3 has 13 residues. The CDR3 region is CASSPQGAYGYTF. The CDR3 nucleotides read TGTGCCAGTAGTCCACAGGGGGCCTATGGCTACACCTTC. The whole variable domain, remainder taken from reference TRBV19 and TRBJ1-2, is DGGITQSPKYLFRKEGQNVTLSCEQNLNHDAMYWYRQDPGQGLRLIYYSQIVNDFQKGDIAEGYSVSREKKESFPLTVTSAQKNPTAFYLCASSPQGAYGYTFGSGTRLTVV.

This clone appeared a single time. The V call is TRBV4-2, the J call TRBJ2-3, with TRBD2 matching 8 bases. V lost 0 bases, J lost 4 bases, and 15 bases stayed unmatched. Germline CDR1 LGHNA, CDR2 YNFKEQ. The CDR3 is made up of 19 amino acids. The CDR3: CASSQDPRGAAVRADTQYF. Written as DNA, the CDR3 is TGTGCCAGCAGCCAAGACCCGCGGGGGGCCGCGGTGAGGGCAGATACGCAGTATTTT.

CDR3 amino acids: CASSPSPPQGRSPLHF. The DNA of the CDR3 is TGTGCCAGCTCACCAAGTCCCCCACAGGGTAGATCACCCCTCCACTTT. J is TRBJ1-6 and V is TRBV18; a possible D gene is TRBD1 (6 bases). Trimming left V 2 bases short and J 10 bases short, with 18 bases between. Germline-derived CDR1 and CDR2 are KGHSH and LQKENI. The CDR3 runs 16 residues.

V is TRBV5-4 and J is TRBJ1-3, with D perhaps matching TRBD1 (5 bases). The CDR3 is made up of 17 amino acids. Germline lookup yields CDR1 SGHNT and CDR2 YYREEE (reference sequence). V shed 3 bases and J shed 0 bases, with 16 bases lying between them. This chain's CDR3 is CASSSNSGRISGNTIYF. CDR3 nucleotide sequence: TGTGCCAGCAGCTCCAATTCAGGGCGGATCTCTGGAAACACCATATATTTT.

This clone has a single count. The rearrangement joins TRBV6-5 to TRBJ1-1; D may be TRBD1 (5 bases). This CDR3 has 15 residues. The germline gives CDR1 MNHEY, CDR2 SVGAGI. The V and J ends lost 0 bases and 4 bases respectively, with 12 bases between them. The DNA of the CDR3 is TGTGCCAGCAGTTACTCTAGAAGCAGGGCCACTGAAGCTTTCTTT. This encodes CASSYSRSRATEAFF.

The J gene is TRBJ2-7, the V gene TRBV4-1; 8 nucleotides line up with TRBD2. CDR1 is MGHRA and CDR2 is YSYEKL in the germline V gene. This CDR3 has 18 residues. The ends lost 3 bases at V and 3 bases at J; junction bases unmatched: 16. The DNA for the CDR3 is TGCGCCAGCAGCCACCAAGACCGTAGAGCGGGAGATGACTACGAGCAGTACTTC. Its translation is CASSHQDRRAGDDYEQYF.

This clone has a single count. This chain connects TRBV30 to TRBJ1-2; D not resolved. Germline V gene lookup returns CDR1 GTSNPN and CDR2 SVGIG (reference sequence). The CDR3 runs to 14 residues. The V end lost 0 bases, the J end lost 5 bases, and 13 bases lay between the germline ends. The CDR3 region is CAWSVRDTGYGYTF. DNA of the CDR3: TGTGCCTGGAGTGTAAGGGATACGGGATATGGCTACACCTTC.

V and J are TRBV7-9 and TRBJ2-5; 7 nucleotides agree with TRBD2. The J segment lost 2 bases and the V segment lost 5 bases, leaving 11 bases of the junction unmatched. CDR1 is SEHNR, CDR2 FQNEAQ, per germline (reference sequence). The CDR3 length is 16 residues. CDR3 region: CASSPGGFSVQETQYF. CDR3 sequence (DNA): TGTGCCAGCAGCCCCGGGGGGTTTTCGGTTCAAGAGACCCAGTACTTC.

The V and J genes are TRBV5-1 and TRBJ2-1; 10 bases are a match to TRBD1. This CDR3 has 15 residues. CDR1 is SGHRS, CDR2 YFSETQ, per germline. V shed 4 bases and J 13 bases; nucleotides not matched to a gene: 14. CDR3 residues: CASSLRQGAPEGQFF. Here the CDR3 DNA reads TGCGCCAGCAGCCTTAGACAGGGGGCCCCTGAGGGACAGTTCTTC.